This entry lists 30 T cell receptor beta chains sequenced from one sample in a study of CD8 T cells in ankylosing spondylitis. MiXCR, run by TCRdb on the 5' RACE reads, gives a single entry per CDR3 protein. The sample carries some 130,000 distinct CDR3 sequences, roughly 8% recorded once. Material: synovial fluid, either unsorted or a sorted T cell fraction (not recorded which). The receptor set was obtained from a male donor with ankylosing spondylitis.

This clonotype came up many times. This chain joins TRBV20-1 and TRBJ2-3, with TRBD2 as a possible D gene (5 bases). The CDR3 has 11 residues. V was pared by 7 bases and J by 4 bases, with 9 bases between. Germline V lookup: CDR1 DFQATT, CDR2 SNEGSKA (reference sequence). The CDR3: CSVGVADTQYF. For the CDR3, the DNA is TGCAGTGTCGGGGTCGCAGATACGCAGTATTTT.

The rearrangement links TRBV7-6 to TRBJ2-1; 14 positions match TRBD2. In germline, CDR1 is SGHVS, CDR2 FNYEAQ. The length of the CDR3 is 16 residues. After removal of 4 bases from V and 8 bases from J, the junction contained 7 bases not matched to a gene. CDR3 in amino acids: CASSSGTSGSQDEQFF. In nucleotides, the CDR3 is TGTGCCAGCAGCTCCGGGACTAGCGGGAGTCAGGATGAGCAGTTCTTC. Variable domain in full (rest from reference TRBV7-6 and TRBJ2-1): GAGVSQSPRYKVTKRGQDVALRCDPISGHVSLYWYRQALGQGPEFLTYFNYEAQQDKSGLPNDRFSAERPEGSISTLTIQRTEQRDSAMYRCASSSGTSGSQDEQFFGPGTRLTVL.

V and J are TRBV28 and TRBJ1-5, with 9 positions matching TRBD1. The CDR3 extends over 15 amino acids. Germline CDR1 reads MDHEN; CDR2 reads SYDVKM. The junction had 5 bases not matched to a gene; V was cut back by 6 bases and J by 2 bases. The CDR3 here is CASSWTGAGNQPQHF. In DNA, the CDR3 is TGTGCCAGCAGCTGGACAGGGGCCGGCAATCAGCCCCAGCATTTT.

The rearrangement links TRBV20-1 to TRBJ2-2; no definite D call. Germline V lookup: CDR1 DFQATT, CDR2 SNEGSKA (reference sequence). V dropped 0 bases and J dropped 6 bases, with 14 bases sitting between them. The CDR3 extends over 15 amino acids. In DNA form, the CDR3 reads TGCAGTGCTAGAGATCAGGAAAGGGCCTCCGGGGAGCTGTTTTTT. The encoded protein is CSARDQERASGELFF.

This clonotype has at least ten counts. The chain is built from TRBV5-4 and TRBJ1-2; tentative D call: TRBD1 (5 bases). Germline CDR1 SGHNT, CDR2 YYREEE (reference sequence). The CDR3 length is 15 residues. Trimming cost V 0 bases and J 0 bases, with 9 bases left between them. CDR3 protein: CASSLEGRTNYGYTF. The DNA for the CDR3 is TGTGCCAGCAGCTTGGAGGGGCGGACTAACTATGGCTACACCTTC.

This clonotype turned up a few times. J is TRBJ2-6 and V is TRBV2; TRBD1 aligns across 7 bases. Germline-derived CDR1 and CDR2 are SNHLY and FYNNEI. The CDR3 has 15 residues. Losses at the gene ends were 4 bases for V and 3 bases for J; bases not matched to a gene: 3. CDR3 sequence: CASSGDRVGANVLTF. Written as DNA, the CDR3 is TGTGCCAGCAGTGGAGACAGGGTTGGGGCCAACGTCCTGACTTTC.

This clonotype came up a few times. The chain recombines TRBV5-1 with TRBJ2-1, with 9 bases fitting TRBD2. This CDR3 has 16 amino acids. The trim removed 4 bases at V and 6 bases at J, leaving 11 bases unmatched. Germline CDR1 is SGHRS and CDR2 is YFSETQ. CDR3 DNA: TGCGCCAGCAGCCCGGCTTATAGCGGGAGTCCCAATGAGCAGTTCTTC. This translates into CASSPAYSGSPNEQFF.

This clonotype was recorded at least ten times. The V gene is TRBV10-3, the J gene TRBJ2-1, with 8 bases that match TRBD2. J lost 2 bases, V lost 6 bases, and 3 bases had no gene match. This CDR3 region has 14 residues. Germline V lookup: CDR1 ENHRY, CDR2 SYGVKD. CDR3 sequence: CAIRELAAYNEQFF. The CDR3 DNA reads TGTGCCATCAGGGAACTAGCGGCCTACAATGAGCAGTTCTTC.

This clonotype has ten or more counts. This chain uses TRBV20-1 with TRBJ2-3; TRBD2 matches at 11 bases. Germline V gene lookup returns CDR1 DFQATT and CDR2 SNEGSKA (reference sequence). Trimming cost V 3 bases and J 6 bases; bases outside gene matches: 2. The CDR3 has 13 residues. In DNA, the CDR3 is TGCAGTGCTAGGACTAGCGGGACTGATACGCAGTATTTT. Translated, it gives CSARTSGTDTQYF.

This clonotype was seen a handful of times. The genes are TRBV21-1 and TRBJ2-1; no check of the table's D call, TRBD1, against the DNA was made. TRBV21-1 constitutes a pseudogene. There are 14 residues in the CDR3. Written as DNA, the CDR3 is TGTGCCAGCAGCTCCCGGGACAGCAACAATGAGCAGTTCTTC. This encodes CASSSRDSNNEQFF.

The sample holds a few counts of this clonotype. The chain links TRBV28 to TRBJ1-2; D remains ambiguous. V lost 3 bases to trimming and J lost 4 bases, with 12 bases between them. The germline gives CDR1 MDHEN, CDR2 SYDVKM. The CDR3 length is 14 residues. CDR3 bases: TGTGCCAGCAGTTTCTTAGATTACGGCTATGGCTACACCTTC. Translating it yields CASSFLDYGYGYTF.

The chain employs TRBV25-1 and TRBJ2-7, with D perhaps TRBD2 (6 bases). Per the germline V gene, CDR1 is MGHDK and CDR2 is SYGVNS. V lost 7 bases to trimming and J lost 3 bases, with 13 bases between them. The CDR3 runs to 13 residues. The CDR3 spells CASTRMGGYEQYF. CDR3 coding DNA: TGTGCCAGCACCCGAATGGGGGGCTACGAGCAGTACTTC.

The chain combines TRBV3-1 with TRBJ2-2; tentative D call: TRBD2 (5 bases). This CDR3 is 15 amino acids long. CDR1 and CDR2 from the germline V gene are LGHDT and YNNKEL (reference sequence). V dropped 5 bases and J dropped 2 bases, with 12 bases sitting between them. CDR3 nucleotides: TGTGCCAGCAGCAAGGAGGTCGCTAACACCGGGGAGCTGTTTTTT. The encoded protein is CASSKEVANTGELFF. Full variable domain (remainder filled in from reference TRBV3-1 and TRBJ2-2): DTAVSQTPKYLVTQMGNDKSIKCEQNLGHDTMYWYKQDSKKFLKIMFSYNNKELIINETVPNRFSPKSPDKAHLNLHINSLELGDSAVYFCASSKEVANTGELFFGEGSRLTVL.

This clonotype was counted ten times or more. The chain employs TRBV20-1 and TRBJ1-1, with 7 bases aligning to TRBD1. This CDR3 region has 13 residues. V was clipped by 5 bases and J by 0 bases; unmatched bases: 3. The germline V gene has CDR1 DFQATT and CDR2 SNEGSKA (reference sequence). The CDR3 region is CSASGTVNTEAFF. The CDR3 DNA reads TGCAGTGCTTCCGGGACAGTGAACACTGAAGCTTTCTTT.

This clonotype turned up a few times. The rearrangement uses TRBV18 and TRBJ1-2; 9 positions agree with TRBD1. With 2 bases clipped from V and 3 bases from J, the junction kept 1 base outside the gene matches. CDR1 and CDR2 (germline): KGHSH, LQKENI. The CDR3 is made up of 14 amino acids. CDR3 loop: CASSPRTGDYGYTF. In nucleotides, the CDR3 is TGTGCCAGCTCACCAAGGACAGGGGACTATGGCTACACCTTC.

Ten or more counts support this clonotype. This chain connects TRBV5-5 to TRBJ2-2, with TRBD1 identical over 8 bases. CDR3 length: 15 residues. V shed 4 bases and J 3 bases; nucleotides not matched to a gene: 5. Germline V CDR1 and CDR2: SGHKS, YYEKEE (reference sequence). CDR3 sequence (DNA): TGTGCCAGCAGCCCAGGACAGGGCTACACCGGGGAGCTGTTTTTT. The encoded protein is CASSPGQGYTGELFF. The whole variable domain, filled in from reference TRBV5-5 and TRBJ2-2, reads DAGVTQSPTHLIKTRGQQVTLRCSPISGHKSVSWYQQVLGQGPQFIFQYYEKEERGRGNFPDRFSARQFPNYSSELNVNALLLGDSALYLCASSPGQGYTGELFFGEGSRLTVL.

The gene calls are TRBV24-1 and TRBJ2-1; 10 positions match TRBD1. V lost 3 bases, J lost 6 bases, and 10 bases stayed unmatched. The CDR3 is 17 residues long. Germline-derived CDR1 and CDR2 are KGHDR and SFDVKD. CDR3 coding DNA: TGTGCCACCAGTGATCGGGACAGGGGAGGAACCTGCAATGAGCAGTTCTTC. It is translated as CATSDRDRGGTCNEQFF.

There are a few counts of this clonotype. V usage is TRBV20-1 and J usage is TRBJ1-2, with a weak D call TRBD1 (6 bases). V gave up 4 bases and J gave up 3 bases, with 12 bases separating them. The CDR3 contains 13 residues. The germline V gene has CDR1 DFQATT and CDR2 SNEGSKA (reference sequence). The CDR3: CSATQGWDYGYTF. CDR3 nucleotide sequence: TGCAGTGCTACCCAGGGGTGGGACTATGGCTACACCTTC.

This clonotype was recorded at least ten times. The chain is built from TRBV20-1 and TRBJ1-6, with TRBD1 identical over 8 bases. Per germline, CDR1 DFQATT and CDR2 SNEGSKA (reference sequence). The CDR3 has 15 amino acids. V lost 0 bases and J lost 7; bases outside the gene matches: 5. The CDR3 spells CSARDGQGENSPLHF. In DNA form, the CDR3 reads TGCAGTGCTAGAGATGGACAGGGTGAGAATTCACCCCTCCACTTT.

The V call is TRBV28, the J call TRBJ2-7, with D perhaps TRBD1 or TRBD2 (5 bases each). There are 15 residues in the CDR3. CDR1 is MDHEN, CDR2 SYDVKM, per germline. Trimming removed 6 bases from V and 2 bases from J, with 17 bases in between. The CDR3 DNA is TGTGCCAGCAGCACCCACGGGACGGCGGCCTACGAGCAGTACTTC. This sequence encodes CASSTHGTAAYEQYF. The variable domain in full, with the rest retrieved from reference TRBV28 and TRBJ2-7, is DVKVTQSSRYLVKRTGEKVFLECVQDMDHENMFWYRQDPGLGLRLIYFSYDVKMKEKGDIPEGYSVSREKKERFSLILESASTNQTSMYLCASSTHGTAAYEQYFGPGTRLTVT.

Concerning this clonotype: At one of its ends the junction is not consistent with the germline gene, which may arise from a read error. This chain uses TRBV3-1 with TRBJ2-5, with 8 positions matching TRBD2. The V gene's germline CDR1 is LGHDT and CDR2 YNNKEL (reference sequence). The CDR3 loop spans 15 amino acids. CDR3 bases: TGTGCCACCAGCCGAATAGCGGGGCCTCAAGAGACCCAGTACTTC. Residues: CATSRIAGPQETQYF.

This clonotype occurred many times. This chain links TRBV6-5 with TRBJ2-7, with 7 nucleotides matching TRBD1. Germline V gene lookup returns CDR1 MNHEY and CDR2 SVGAGI. This CDR3 has 12 residues. J was trimmed by 3 bases and V by 8 bases; bases with no gene match: 4. CDR3 DNA sequence: TGTGCCAGCTCGACAGGGTACTACGAGCAGTACTTC. It translates to CASSTGYYEQYF.

This clonotype was observed a few times. V usage is TRBV11-1 and J usage is TRBJ2-3, with TRBD2 matching 7 bases. Per the germline V gene, CDR1 is SGHAT and CDR2 is FQDESV (reference sequence). V dropped 3 bases and J dropped 4; count of bases not matched to a gene: 4. This CDR3 is built from 14 residues. CDR3 DNA: TGTGCCAGCAGCTTGGCGGGAGTGCCAGATACGCAGTATTTT. Protein product: CASSLAGVPDTQYF.

In this sample, this clonotype turned up many times. The chain couples TRBV7-2 to TRBJ2-1; D is possibly TRBD2 (6 bases). The CDR3 covers 16 residues. Germline V gives CDR1 SGHTA, CDR2 FQGNSA. Trimming pared 3 bases from V and 1 base from J, leaving 13 bases between. DNA for the CDR3: TGTGCCAGCAGCTTGAATGGCGGGACTTCCTACAATGAGCAGTTCTTC. Its protein is CASSLNGGTSYNEQFF. Full variable domain (missing parts from reference TRBV7-2 and TRBJ2-1): GAGVSQSPSNKVTEKGKDVELRCDPISGHTALYWYRQSLGQGLEFLIYFQGNSAPDKSGLPSDRFSAERTGGSVSTLTIQRTQQEDSAVYLCASSLNGGTSYNEQFFGPGTRLTVL.

This clonotype came up a few times. This chain connects TRBV28 to TRBJ2-1, with a tentative D call TRBD2 (5 bases). The CDR3 length is 15 residues. V lost 2 bases, J lost 4 bases, and 12 bases lay in between. Germline CDR1 reads MDHEN; CDR2 reads SYDVKM. CDR3 nucleotide sequence: TGTGCCAGCAGTTTAATAGTGGGCGGGTACAATGAGCAGTTCTTC. As protein: CASSLIVGGYNEQFF.

This clonotype showed up just a few times. The gene calls are TRBV4-3 and TRBJ2-1, with 7 bases matching TRBD2. The length of the CDR3 is 16 residues. Germline V gene lookup returns CDR1 LGHNA and CDR2 YSLEER. J was trimmed by 8 bases and V by 1 base; bases with no gene match: 11. For the CDR3, the DNA is TGCGCCAGCAGCCAAGTGGGGACGTATCTAGCGGATGAGCAGTTCTTC. This encodes CASSQVGTYLADEQFF.

V usage is TRBV29-1 and J usage is TRBJ2-2; 7 nucleotides line up with TRBD1. Germline V gene data show CDR1 as SQVTM and CDR2 as ANQGSEA. This CDR3 is built from 11 residues. The V gene end was trimmed by 8 bases and the J gene end by 7 bases; junction bases not matched to a gene: 4. The CDR3 DNA sequence: TGCAGCTCCAACAGGGGCGGGGAGCTGTTTTTT. Translation: CSSNRGGELFF.

The chain is built from TRBV20-1 and TRBJ2-1; TRBD2 agrees at 9 bases. The germline V gene encodes CDR1 DFQATT and CDR2 SNEGSKA (reference sequence). Germline trimming cut 2 bases from V and 5 bases from J; bases unmatched to any gene: 7. The CDR3 is made up of 15 amino acids. CDR3 loop: CSARPGTSFNNEQFF. The CDR3 coding sequence is TGCAGTGCTAGACCCGGGACTAGCTTCAACAATGAGCAGTTCTTC.

J is TRBJ2-7 and V is TRBV6-2 or TRBV6-3; D is uncertain. The ends were cut back, 0 bases at V and 0 bases at J, with 12 bases in the middle. From germline, CDR1 is MNHEY and CDR2 SVGEGT. CDR3 size: 16 residues. The chain's CDR3 is CASSYSIHRGSYEQYF. The CDR3 DNA reads as TGTGCCAGCAGTTACTCGATTCACAGAGGCTCCTACGAGCAGTACTTC.

This clonotype was recorded many times. V usage is TRBV12-3 or TRBV12-4 and J usage is TRBJ1-3; D unclear. The CDR3 runs 12 residues. Trimming took off 6 bases at V and 6 bases at J, with 9 bases between the two ends. As DNA, the CDR3 is TGTGCCAGCAGGTGGATGGAAAACACCATATATTTT. This codes for CASRWMENTIYF.